These 16 T cell receptor beta chains came from one sample sequenced in a study of blood T cell repertoires in COVID-19. Only in-frame clones appear in the TCRdb table, and some are missing; sequencing was by immunoSEQ multiplex PCR. The data contain about 190,000 clones, around 84% of them singletons. Sequences were obtained from PBMCs or T cells enriched from blood (not recorded which). The receptors were gathered from a woman younger than 45 who had recovered from COVID-19.

This clone was detected once. The V and J genes are TRBV25-1 and TRBJ1-1; possible D gene TRBD1, 5 bases. The CDR3 sequence is 13 residues long. Germline CDR1 reads MGHDK; CDR2 reads SYGVNS. Trimming left V 7 bases short and J 4 bases short, with 13 bases between. The CDR3 DNA reads TGTGCCAGCACCCTGACGGGGGGCACTGAAGCTTTCTTT. It encodes CASTLTGGTEAFF. The full variable domain, with the rest looked up from reference TRBV25-1 and TRBJ1-1, is EADIYQTPRYLVIGTGKKITLECSQTMGHDKMYWYQQDPGMELHLIHYSYGVNSTEKGDLSSESTVSRIRTEHFPLTLESARPSHTSQYLCASTLTGGTEAFFGQGTRLTVV.

This chain connects TRBV7-2 to TRBJ2-5, with D possibly being TRBD2 (7 bases). The length of the CDR3 is 15 residues. Germline V gene lookup returns CDR1 SGHTA and CDR2 FQGNSA. The V end lost 8 bases, the J end lost 2 bases, and 18 bases lay between the germline ends. This chain's CDR3 is CASGTGRLAQETQYF. CDR3 nucleotides: TGTGCCAGCGGTACAGGGCGACTAGCTCAAGAGACCCAGTACTTC.

The V and J genes are TRBV5-1 and TRBJ2-7, with D uncertain. The germline V and J ends were trimmed by 4 bases and 3 bases, with 5 bases remaining between them. The CDR3 has 11 amino acids. The V gene's germline CDR1 is SGHRS and CDR2 YFSETQ. CDR3 nucleotides: TGCGCCAGCAGCCTACGCTACGAGCAGTACGTC. Its protein is CASSLRYEQYV.

This rearrangement joins TRBV28 to TRBJ1-5, with unresolved D. Trimming pared 6 bases from V and 6 bases from J, leaving 21 bases between. The CDR3 length is 16 residues. Germline CDR1 reads MDHEN; CDR2 reads SYDVKM. CDR3 DNA: TGTGCCAGCAGCCTTTATGCAGGAACCAATTTTCAGCCCCAGCATTTT. Its translation: CASSLYAGTNFQPQHF.

The genes are TRBV19 and TRBJ1-1, with D hard to call. This CDR3 has 13 amino acids. V lost 5 bases and J 1 base, leaving 8 bases between the germline ends. Germline V CDR1 and CDR2: LNHDA, SQIVND (reference sequence). The CDR3 sequence: CASSLGRNTEAFF. The CDR3 DNA reads as TGTGCCAGTAGTCTCGGGAGGAACACTGAAGCTTTCTTT.

This sequence joins TRBV7-9 and TRBJ2-1; weak D call: TRBD2 (6 bases). Trimming stripped 5 bases from V and 2 bases from J, with 16 bases between. In germline, CDR1 is SEHNR, CDR2 FQNEAQ (reference sequence). The CDR3 extends over 16 amino acids. For the CDR3, the DNA is TGTGCCAGCAGCAAAGCTGGGACTGGGCCCTACAATGAGCAGTTCTTC. Its protein is CASSKAGTGPYNEQFF.

The J gene is TRBJ2-5, the V gene TRBV3-1 (or the pseudogene TRBV3-2); 7 nucleotides align to TRBD1. Germline V gene lookup returns CDR1 LGHDT and CDR2 YNNKEL (reference sequence). Unmatched junction bases numbered 2, after V lost 3 bases and J lost 4 bases. The CDR3 has 13 residues. CDR3 DNA: TGTGCCAGCAGCCATCGGACAGGAGAGACCCAGTACTTC. Amino acids: CASSHRTGETQYF.

V and J are TRBV11-1 and TRBJ2-6; D is possibly TRBD2 (5 bases). The CDR3 extends over 16 amino acids. The ends were cut back, 4 bases at V and 4 bases at J, with 14 bases in the middle. The V gene's germline CDR1 is SGHAT and CDR2 FQDESV (reference sequence). The CDR3 reads CASSSLTGNGANVLTF. CDR3 bases: TGTGCCAGCAGCTCCTTAACGGGGAACGGGGCCAACGTCCTGACTTTC.

This chain joins TRBV5-1 and TRBJ1-6, with 8 bases lining up with TRBD1. After removal of 0 bases from V and 6 bases from J, the junction contained 2 bases not matched to a gene. The CDR3 contains 15 residues. The germline CDR1 and CDR2 sequences are SGHRS and YFSETQ. The DNA of the CDR3 is TGCGCCAGCAGCTTGGCAACAGGGGGTAATTCACCCCTCCACTTT. Translation: CASSLATGGNSPLHF.

As regards this clone: Because the CDR3's place on the DNA is in doubt, the DNA is left out and the CDR3 is given as listed by TCRdb. The chain carries TRBV5-6 and TRBJ2-7; the tabulated D call, TRBD2, remains unverified against the DNA. The CDR3 is made up of 14 amino acids, end residues included. Germline values: CDR1 SGHDT, CDR2 YYEEEE. Here the CDR3 reads CASSFGEGSYEQYV.

This clone was recorded only once. V usage is TRBV27 and J usage is TRBJ2-3, with 10 bases identical to TRBD2. The germline V gene encodes CDR1 MNHEY and CDR2 SMNVEV (reference sequence). Trimming at V came to 4 bases and at J to 0 bases, leaving 7 bases not matched to a gene. This CDR3 has 17 amino acids. The CDR3 is CASSSIPSGGSTDTQYF. DNA for the CDR3: TGTGCCAGCAGTTCTATCCCTAGCGGGGGAAGCACAGATACGCAGTATTTT.

The chain recombines TRBV2 with TRBJ2-3; 7 nucleotides match TRBD1. V shed 8 bases and J 3 bases; nucleotides not matched to a gene: 8. The CDR3 is made up of 14 amino acids. Germline CDR1 and CDR2: SNHLY and FYNNEI. The CDR3, as DNA: TGTGCCAGCCACCTCGGACAGGTAACAGATACGCAGTATTTT. The encoded protein is CASHLGQVTDTQYF.

V is TRBV19 and J is TRBJ2-3, with TRBD2 as a possible D gene (5 bases). The CDR3 length is 15 residues. Trimming pared 2 bases from V and 2 bases from J, leaving 11 bases between. CDR1 is LNHDA, CDR2 SQIVND, per germline (reference sequence). CDR3 in amino acids: CASSILRVPTDTQYF. CDR3 bases: TGTGCCAGTAGTATACTGAGGGTTCCCACAGATACGCAGTATTTT.

The V call is TRBV11-2, the J call TRBJ1-2; maybe TRBD1 (6 bases). This CDR3 spans 14 amino acids. Deletions cut 3 bases from V and 5 bases from J, with 13 bases between. The germline V gene encodes CDR1 SGHAT and CDR2 FQNNGV. CDR3 sequence reads: CASSFNRVGYGYTF. The CDR3 DNA reads as TGTGCCAGCAGCTTCAACAGGGTGGGTTATGGCTACACCTTC.

The chain recombines TRBV5-1 with TRBJ2-5; 12 nucleotides align to TRBD2. Trimming took 5 bases from V and 4 from J; bases not matched to a gene: 9. Per the germline V gene, CDR1 is SGHRS and CDR2 is YFSETQ. The CDR3 has 16 residues. CDR3 residues: CASRTTSGSLRETQYF. CDR3 coding DNA: TGCGCCAGCAGGACGACTAGCGGGAGTCTTCGAGAGACCCAGTACTTC.

This CDR3 reads CATTNYRSGGGGYTF. The CDR3 DNA sequence: TGTGCCACCACCAACTACCGGAGCGGGGGCGGGGGCTACACCTTC. This chain joins TRBV27 and TRBJ1-2; TRBD1 is a possible D gene (6 bases). The CDR3 length is 15 residues. Germline loops: CDR1 MNHEY, CDR2 SMNVEV (reference sequence). V gave up 10 bases and J gave up 8 bases, with 26 bases separating them.